This TCR beta chain was documented in a study of T cell responses to AZD1222 COVID-19 vaccine. To note about this clone: Its antigen is unknown.

The assay was immunoSEQ multiplex PCR, and TCRdb's table has in-frame clones only and misses some. The data show tens of thousands of clones, with about 88% seen just once and 4.2% held by the top ten. Study results and limitations: Regions 160-218 and 743-854 held dominance among vaccine-associated CD4 TCRs, which spanned spike.

The sequence derives from an adult in good health. The sample in question was peripheral blood, obtained on day 0 of AZD1222 vaccination.

CDR3 in DNA: TGTGCCAGCAGTTATGCCCTTTGCCCTTTCCTTAGCGGGAGAGGCACAGATACGCAGTATTTT. This gives the protein CASSYALCPFLSGRGTDTQYF. The genes are TRBV6-7 and TRBJ2-3; TRBD2 agrees at 9 bases. TRBV6-7 is assigned to the ORF class and has an uncertain function. Trimming took 3 bases from V and 1 from J; bases not matched to a gene: 20. The CDR3 runs to 21 residues.